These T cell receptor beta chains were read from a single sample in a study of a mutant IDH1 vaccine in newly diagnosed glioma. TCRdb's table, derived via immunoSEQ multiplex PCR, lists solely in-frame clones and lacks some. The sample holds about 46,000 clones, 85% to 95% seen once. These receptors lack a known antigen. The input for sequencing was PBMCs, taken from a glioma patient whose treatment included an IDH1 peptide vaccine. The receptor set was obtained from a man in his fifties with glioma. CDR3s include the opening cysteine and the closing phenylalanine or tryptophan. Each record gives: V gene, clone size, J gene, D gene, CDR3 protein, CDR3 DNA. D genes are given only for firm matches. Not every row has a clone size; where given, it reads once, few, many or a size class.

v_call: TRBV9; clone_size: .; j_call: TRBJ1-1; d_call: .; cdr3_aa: CASSARTETEAFF; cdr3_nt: TGTGCCAGCAGCGCTAGGACGGAAACTGAAGCTTTCTTT
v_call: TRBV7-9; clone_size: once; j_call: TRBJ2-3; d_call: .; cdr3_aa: CASSPRGGVDTQYF; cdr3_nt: TGTGCCAGCAGCCCCCGGGGCGGTGTGGATACGCAGTATTTT
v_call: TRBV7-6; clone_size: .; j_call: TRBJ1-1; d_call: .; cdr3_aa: CASSLSQITEAFF; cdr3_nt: TGTGCCAGCAGCTTATCACAGATCACTGAAGCTTTCTTT
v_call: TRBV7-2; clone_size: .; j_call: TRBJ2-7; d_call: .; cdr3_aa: CASSLNPRGSSYEQYF; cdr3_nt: TGTGCCAGCAGCTTAAACCCGCGAGGAAGCTCCTACGAGCAGTACTTC
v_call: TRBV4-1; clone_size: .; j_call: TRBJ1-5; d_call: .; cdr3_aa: CASSQGRSGNQPQHF; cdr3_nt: TGCGCCAGCAGTCAGGGGAGGTCGGGCAATCAGCCCCAGCATTTT
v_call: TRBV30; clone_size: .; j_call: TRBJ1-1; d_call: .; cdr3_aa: CAWRLLLNTEAFF; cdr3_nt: TGTGCCTGGAGACTATTATTGAACACTGAAGCTTTCTTT
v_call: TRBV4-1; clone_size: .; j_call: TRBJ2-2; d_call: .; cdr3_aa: CASSQNPAVTGELFF; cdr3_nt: TGCGCCAGCAGCCAAAACCCGGCGGTCACCGGGGAGCTGTTTTTT
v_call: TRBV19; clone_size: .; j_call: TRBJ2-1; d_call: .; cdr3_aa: CASSISRGPYNEQFF; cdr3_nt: TGTGCCAGTAGTATCAGTCGGGGGCCCTACAATGAGCAGTTCTTC
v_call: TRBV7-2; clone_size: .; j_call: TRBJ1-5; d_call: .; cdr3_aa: CASSLDRSGYQPQHF; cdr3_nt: TGTGCCAGCAGCTTAGATCGATCCGGCTACCAGCCCCAGCATTTT
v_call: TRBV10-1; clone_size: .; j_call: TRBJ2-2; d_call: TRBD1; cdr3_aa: CASKGANGELFF; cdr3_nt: TGCGCCAGCAAGGGGGCAAACGGGGAGCTGTTTTTT
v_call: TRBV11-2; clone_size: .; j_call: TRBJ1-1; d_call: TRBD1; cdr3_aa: CASSPPGRGRLTEAFF; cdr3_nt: TGTGCCAGCAGCCCCCCGGGCAGGGGGCGCCTCACTGAAGCTTTCTTT
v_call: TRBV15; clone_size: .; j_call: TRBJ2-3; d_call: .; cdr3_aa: CATSRDLGARRTTQYF; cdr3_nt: TGTGCCACCAGCAGAGATTTGGGGGCCCGGAGGACTACGCAGTATTTT
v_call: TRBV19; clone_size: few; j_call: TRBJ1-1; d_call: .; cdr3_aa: CASNLGRDTEAFF; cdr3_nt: TGTGCCAGTAACCTCGGACGGGACACTGAAGCTTTCTTT
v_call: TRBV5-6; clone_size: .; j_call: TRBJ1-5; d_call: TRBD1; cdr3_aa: CASSWGQGGRQPQHF; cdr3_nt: TGTGCCAGCAGCTGGGGACAGGGGGGCCGTCAGCCCCAGCATTTT
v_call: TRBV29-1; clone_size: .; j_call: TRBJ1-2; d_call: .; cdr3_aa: CSVDLWVLSGMGGSAYGYTF; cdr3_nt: TGCAGCGTCGACCTATGGGTTCTTAGTGGCATGGGAGGCAGCGCCTATGGCTACACCTTC
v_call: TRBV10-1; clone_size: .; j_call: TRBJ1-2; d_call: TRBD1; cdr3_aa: CASSERQGSGYTF; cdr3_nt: TGCGCCAGCAGTGAGAGACAGGGCTCTGGCTACACCTTC
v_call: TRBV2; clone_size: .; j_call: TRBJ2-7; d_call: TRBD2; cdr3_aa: CASVPAGGRPSEQYF; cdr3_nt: TGTGCCAGCGTCCCTGCGGGGGGGAGGCCCTCCGAGCAGTACTTC
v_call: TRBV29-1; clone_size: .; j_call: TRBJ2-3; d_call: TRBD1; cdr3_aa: CSFNRGGTDTQYF; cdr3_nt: TGCAGCTTCAACAGGGGAGGCACAGATACGCAGTATTTT
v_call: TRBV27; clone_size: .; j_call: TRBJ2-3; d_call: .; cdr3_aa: CASSPQGGRTDTQYF; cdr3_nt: TGTGCCAGCAGTCCCCAGGGGGGGAGGACAGATACGCAGTATTTT
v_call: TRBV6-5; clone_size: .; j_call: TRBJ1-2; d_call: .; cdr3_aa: CASSLRGANYGYTF; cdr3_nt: TGTGCCAGCAGTTTAAGGGGAGCTAACTATGGCTACACCTTC
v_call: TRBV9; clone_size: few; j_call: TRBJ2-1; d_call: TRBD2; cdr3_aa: CASSTPGLAGVYSYNEQFF; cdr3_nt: TGTGCCAGCAGCACACCGGGACTAGCGGGGGTCTACTCCTACAATGAGCAGTTCTTC
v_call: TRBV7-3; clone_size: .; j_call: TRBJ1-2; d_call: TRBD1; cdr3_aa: CASRRGGAGQQDGYTF; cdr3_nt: TGTGCCAGCAGGAGGGGGGGCGCGGGACAGCAGGATGGCTACACCTTC
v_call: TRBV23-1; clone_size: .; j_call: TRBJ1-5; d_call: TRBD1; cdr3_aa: CARMDDRVNQPQHF; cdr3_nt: TGCGCCAGGATGGACGACAGGGTCAATCAGCCCCAGCATTTT
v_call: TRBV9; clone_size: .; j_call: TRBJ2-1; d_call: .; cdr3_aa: CASSGWDTFDEQFF; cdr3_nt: TGTGCCAGCAGCGGGTGGGACACCTTTGATGAGCAGTTCTTC
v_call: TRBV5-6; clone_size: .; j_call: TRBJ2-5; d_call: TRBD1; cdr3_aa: CASSSTGAGRETQYF; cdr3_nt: TGTGCCAGCAGCTCAACAGGGGCTGGTAGAGAGACCCAGTACTTC
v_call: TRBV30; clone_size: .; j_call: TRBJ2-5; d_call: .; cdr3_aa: CAWSLGNPETQYF; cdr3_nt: TGTGCCTGGAGTCTTGGAAATCCGGAGACCCAGTACTTC
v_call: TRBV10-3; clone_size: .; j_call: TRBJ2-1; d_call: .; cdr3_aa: CAISVELSYNEQFF; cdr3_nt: TGTGCCATCAGTGTCGAGCTCTCCTACAATGAGCAGTTCTTC